This paragraph reports one TCR beta chain. The antigen remains undetermined. The data belong to a study of EBV T-cell therapy then PD-1 blockade in nasopharyngeal carcinoma. CDR1 MNHEY and CDR2 SMNVEV come from the germline V gene (reference sequence). The germline V and J ends were trimmed by 5 bases and 2 bases, with 15 bases remaining between them. The CDR3 runs to 15 residues. Assay: immunoSEQ multiplex PCR; the TCRdb copy retains only in-frame clones and omits some. The sample contains around 19,000 clones, 65% to 85% of which appear only once. The treatment is: AdE1-LMPpoly-expanded autologous EBV-specific T-cell therapy followed by anti-PD-1 nivolumab.

The V gene is TRBV27, the J gene TRBJ1-2; possibly TRBD1 for D (5 bases). Specimen: CD8+ T cells from blood, collected at day 0 from a patient whose treatment included autologous EBV-specific T cells and nivolumab. The clonotype comes from a man aged 40-55 years with nasopharyngeal carcinoma. CDR3 coding DNA: TGTGCCAGCAGTCCCGGGGCCGGAGCCAACTATGGCTACACCTTC. It specifies CASSPGAGANYGYTF.